The T cell receptor (beta chain) under discussion was sequenced for a study of CD8+ T cells in alopecia areata. General study findings and limits: Scalp sample sequencing also detects resident alphabeta T cells of normal skin. An increase in clonality over normal scalp was evident in lesional scalp, especially alopecia totalis/universalis.

Points on this clone: Antigen: not known.

cDNA serving as the sequencing template came from extracted, reverse transcribed RNA. The table came from immunoSEQ multiplex PCR; TCRdb's copy has only in-frame clones and leaves some out. The top ten hold 2.5% to 3% of the sample, which has some 110,000 clones, roughly 68% seen once. The ends lost 3 bases at V and 5 bases at J; junction bases unmatched: 8. Germline values: CDR1 SNHLY, CDR2 FYNNEI. The CDR3 sequence is 16 residues long. The sorting of PBMCs gave CD4+ and CD8+ T cells. The specimen was CD4+ T cells sorted from blood. This sequence was found in a human donor in good health. J is TRBJ2-5 and V is TRBV2, with 11 bases that match TRBD2. CDR3 region: CASSEGTSGLRETQYF. Written as DNA, the CDR3 is TGTGCCAGCAGTGAGGGGACTAGCGGACTTCGGGAGACCCAGTACTTC. Supplemented by reference TRBV2 and TRBJ2-5, the full variable domain reads EPEVTQTPSHQVTQMGQEVILRCVPISNHLYFYWYRQILGQKVEFLVSFYNNEISEKSEIFDDQFSVERPDGSNFTLKIRSTKLEDSAMYFCASSEGTSGLRETQYFGPGTRLLVL.